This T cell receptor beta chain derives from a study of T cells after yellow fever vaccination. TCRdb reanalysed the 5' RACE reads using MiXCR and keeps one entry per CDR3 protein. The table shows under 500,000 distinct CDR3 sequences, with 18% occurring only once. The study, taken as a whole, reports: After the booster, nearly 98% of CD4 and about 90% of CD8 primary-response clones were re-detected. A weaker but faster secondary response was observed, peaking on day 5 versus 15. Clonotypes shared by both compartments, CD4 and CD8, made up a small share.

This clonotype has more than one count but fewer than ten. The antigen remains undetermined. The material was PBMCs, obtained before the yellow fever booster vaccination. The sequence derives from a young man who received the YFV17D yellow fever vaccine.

The CDR3 DNA reads as TGTGCCAGCAGCCCCGGAAGTTTTGACTACGAGCAGTACGTC. The encoded protein is CASSPGSFDYEQYV. V and J are TRBV6-5 and TRBJ2-7; no definite D call. The V gene lost 6 bases and the J gene lost 3 bases, with 15 bases spanning the gap. The length of the CDR3 is 14 residues. Germline CDR1 and CDR2: MNHEY and SVGAGI.